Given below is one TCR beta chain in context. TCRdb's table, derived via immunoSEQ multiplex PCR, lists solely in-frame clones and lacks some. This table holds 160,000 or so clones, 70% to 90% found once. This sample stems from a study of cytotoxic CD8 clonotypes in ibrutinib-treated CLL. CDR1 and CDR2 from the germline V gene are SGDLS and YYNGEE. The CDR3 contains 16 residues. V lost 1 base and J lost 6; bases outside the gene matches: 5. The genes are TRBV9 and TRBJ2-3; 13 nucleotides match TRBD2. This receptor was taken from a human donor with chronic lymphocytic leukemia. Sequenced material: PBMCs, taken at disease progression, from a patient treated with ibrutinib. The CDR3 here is CASSVPETSGRDTQYF. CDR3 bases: TGTGCCAGCAGCGTACCGGAGACTAGCGGGAGGGATACGCAGTATTTT.